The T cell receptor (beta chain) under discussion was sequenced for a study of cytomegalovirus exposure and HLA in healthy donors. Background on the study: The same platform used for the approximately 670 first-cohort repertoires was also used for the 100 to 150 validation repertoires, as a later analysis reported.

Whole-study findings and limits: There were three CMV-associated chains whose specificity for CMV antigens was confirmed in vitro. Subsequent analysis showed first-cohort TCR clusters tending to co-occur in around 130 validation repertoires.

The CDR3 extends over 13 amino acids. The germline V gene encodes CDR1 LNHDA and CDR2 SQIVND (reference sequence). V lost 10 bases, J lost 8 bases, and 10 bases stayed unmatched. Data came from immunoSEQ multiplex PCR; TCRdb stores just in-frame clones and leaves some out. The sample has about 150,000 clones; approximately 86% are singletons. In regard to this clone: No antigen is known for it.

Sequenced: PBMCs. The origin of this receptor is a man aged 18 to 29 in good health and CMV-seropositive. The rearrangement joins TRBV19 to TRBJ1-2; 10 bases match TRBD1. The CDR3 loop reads CATGTGDRGGYTF. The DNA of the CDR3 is TGTGCCACCGGGACAGGGGATCGGGGGGGCTACACCTTC.